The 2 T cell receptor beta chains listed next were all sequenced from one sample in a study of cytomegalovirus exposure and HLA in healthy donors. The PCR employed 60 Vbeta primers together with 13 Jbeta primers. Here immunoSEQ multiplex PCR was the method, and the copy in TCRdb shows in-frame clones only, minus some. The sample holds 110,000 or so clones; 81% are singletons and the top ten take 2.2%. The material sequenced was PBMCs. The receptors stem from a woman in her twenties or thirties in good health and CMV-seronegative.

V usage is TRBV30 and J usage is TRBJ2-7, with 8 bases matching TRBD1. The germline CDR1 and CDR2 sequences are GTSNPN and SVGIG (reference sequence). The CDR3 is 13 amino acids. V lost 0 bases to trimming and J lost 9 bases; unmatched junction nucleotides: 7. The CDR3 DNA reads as TGTGCCTGGAGTGTAGGACAGGGCAGGATGCAGTACTTC. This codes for CAWSVGQGRMQYF.

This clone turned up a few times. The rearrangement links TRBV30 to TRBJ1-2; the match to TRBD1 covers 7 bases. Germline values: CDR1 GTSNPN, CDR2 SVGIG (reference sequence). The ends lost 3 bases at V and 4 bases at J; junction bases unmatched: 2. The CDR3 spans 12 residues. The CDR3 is CAWRTGIYGYTF. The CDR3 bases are TGTGCCTGGAGGACAGGGATCTATGGCTACACCTTC.